Sequencing of this TCR beta chain was carried out in a study of cytomegalovirus exposure and HLA in healthy donors. The wider study: Unique TCRs from HLA-typed donors, 75 million to 100 million of them, were held in an early data release. Study observations and caveats: In a later analysis, HLA-associated TCR beta chains were more clonally expanded than equally common others. Later analysis identified several of the most significant clusters that appeared linked to common viral pathogens. TCR beta sequences numbering over 15,000 were associated with HLA alleles at 0.05 false discovery rate in a later analysis.

Germline CDR1 reads LNHDA; CDR2 reads SQIVND (reference sequence). Unmatched junction bases numbered 12, after V lost 5 bases and J lost 6 bases. This CDR3 has 15 residues. Of note for this clone: Its antigen is still unknown.

In the PCR, 60 Vbeta and 13 Jbeta primers were used. TCRdb's copy holds only in-frame clones and misses some; the assay was immunoSEQ multiplex PCR. Seen here are some 100,000 clones, more than 55% observed once, and the top ten hold about 5.4%. The sequenced material came from PBMCs. The rearrangement links TRBV19 to TRBJ1-1, with 7 bases identical to TRBD1. The TCR sequence derives from a woman aged 30 to 39 in good health and CMV-seropositive. As DNA, the CDR3 is TGTGCCAGTAGTCCCACATTGACAGGGAGCTCTGAAGCTTTCTTT. Encoded protein: CASSPTLTGSSEAFF.